This T cell receptor (beta chain) was sequenced during a study of T cell responses to AZD1222 COVID-19 vaccine. The assay was immunoSEQ multiplex PCR, and TCRdb's table has in-frame clones only and misses some. The table lists 130,000 to 150,000 clones, around 91% of them singletons. The CDR3 covers 13 residues. V dropped 0 bases and J dropped 7 bases, with 4 bases sitting between them. Germline values: CDR1 MNHEY, CDR2 SVGAGI. Sequenced here: peripheral blood, sampled on day 0 of AZD1222 vaccination. This chain links TRBV6-5 with TRBJ1-6; the D is unclear. The sequence derives from an adult in good health. The CDR3, as DNA: TGTGCCAGCAGTTACTCCGGGAATTCACCCCTCCACTTT. Amino acid sequence: CASSYSGNSPLHF.